The rows below give T cell receptor beta chains drawn from one sample of a study of cytomegalovirus exposure and HLA in healthy donors. The method was immunoSEQ multiplex PCR; TCRdb's version includes in-frame clones alone and lacks a portion of them. The sample has around 140,000 clones; approximately 76% are singletons. Sequencing was done on a sample of PBMCs. The receptor source for this set is a man aged 40-49 years in good health and CMV-seronegative. CDR3s include the opening cysteine and the closing phenylalanine or tryptophan. D genes are given only for firm matches. Some rows have no size entry. The others give once, few or many, or a class for an expanded clone.

d_call j_call clone_size v_call cdr3_aa cdr3_nt
. TRBJ1-5 few TRBV5-1 CASSLEGNNQPQHF TGCGCCAGCAGCTTGGAGGGGAACAATCAGCCCCAGCATTTT
. TRBJ2-3 few TRBV27 CASSFGDRRTDTQYF TGTGCCAGCAGTTTCGGCGACAGACGCACAGATACGCAGTATTTT
. TRBJ1-1 few TRBV7-9 CASSQGGGQGTEAFF TGTGCCAGCAGCCAAGGCGGGGGGCAGGGCACTGAAGCTTTCTTT
TRBD1 TRBJ2-7 . TRBV28 CASSSPGTGPNEQYF TGTGCCAGCAGCTCACCCGGGACAGGCCCCAACGAGCAGTACTTC
. TRBJ2-2 once TRBV6-1 CASSEQSERGELFF TGTGCCAGCAGTGAACAAAGTGAACGGGGGGAGCTGTTTTTT
TRBD2 TRBJ2-1 . TRBV6-5 CASSYSSGGHNEQFF TGTGCCAGCAGTTATTCTAGCGGGGGCCACAATGAGCAGTTCTTC
TRBD2 TRBJ2-1 . TRBV5-6 CASSSITSGVDNEQFF TGTGCCAGCAGCTCCATAACTAGCGGGGTAGACAATGAGCAGTTCTTC
. TRBJ2-5 . TRBV6-1 CATRQDYQETQYF TGTGCCACACGACAGGACTACCAAGAGACCCAGTACTTC
. TRBJ1-5 . TRBV10-1 CASLTGNSNQPQHF TGCGCCAGCCTTACAGGAAATAGCAATCAGCCCCAGCATTTT
. TRBJ2-7 . TRBV27 CASSSSSYEQYF TGTGCCAGCAGTTCCAGCTCCTACGAGCAGTACTTC
. TRBJ1-1 . TRBV28 CASSFARNTEAFF TGTGCCAGCAGTTTCGCCAGGAACACTGAAGCTTTCTTT
. TRBJ2-1 few TRBV18 CASSPPQAAGEQFF TGTGCCAGCTCACCACCCCAAGCGGCGGGCGAGCAGTTCTTC
. TRBJ2-2 . TRBV25-1 CASRAGTGELFF TGTGCCAGCAGGGCTGGCACCGGGGAGCTGTTTTTT
TRBD1 TRBJ2-2 few TRBV10-3 CAITGQGTGELFF TGTGCCATCACAGGACAGGGCACCGGGGAGCTGTTTTTT
. TRBJ1-5 . TRBV6-1 CASRAGQWYQPQHF TGTGCCAGCAGGGCTGGACAGTGGTATCAGCCCCAGCATTTT
. TRBJ2-4 once TRBV5-1 CASSLDRTLAKNIQYF TGCGCCAGCAGCTTGGATAGGACTCTAGCCAAAAACATTCAGTACTTC
TRBD1 TRBJ2-7 . TRBV5-1 CASSFRDSTYEQYF TGCGCCAGCAGCTTCCGGGACAGCACCTACGAGCAGTACTTC
TRBD2 TRBJ2-7 . TRBV6-5 CASSYSGTIEQYF TGTGCCAGCAGTTACTCGGGGACTATCGAGCAGTACTTC
. TRBJ2-7 . TRBV29-1 CSVDGRDDYEQYF TGCAGCGTTGATGGTCGGGATGACTACGAGCAGTACTTC
TRBD1 TRBJ2-1 . TRBV30 CAWGDSYNEQFF TGTGCCTGGGGGGACAGTTACAATGAGCAGTTCTTC
TRBD2 TRBJ2-7 . TRBV5-4 CASTIGVAGGPYEQYF TGTGCCAGCACCATAGGGGTAGCGGGGGGGCCCTACGAGCAGTACTTC
. TRBJ2-3 . TRBV7-8 CASSPWGAGTGRTSAPTDTQYF TGTGCCAGCAGCCCATGGGGCGCCGGGACAGGGAGGACTAGCGCGCCCACAGATACGCAGTATTTT
. TRBJ1-3 . TRBV6-1 CASRRDTIYF TGTGCCAGCCGTCGGGACACCATATATTTT
TRBD2 TRBJ2-3 once TRBV7-8 CASSLVAGGPGSTDTQYF TGTGCCAGCAGCTTAGTAGCGGGGGGACCGGGTTCCACAGATACGCAGTATTTT
TRBD1 TRBJ1-6 . TRBV9 CASSLTTGESPLHF TGTGCCAGCAGCCTTACTACAGGGGAATCACCCCTCCACTTT
. TRBJ1-6 . TRBV7-6 CASSLAPNSPLHF TGTGCCAGCAGCTTAGCCCCAAATTCACCCCTCCACTTT
TRBD1 TRBJ2-7 . TRBV27 CASSYGQGISYEQYF TGTGCCAGCAGTTACGGACAGGGTATTTCCTACGAGCAGTACTTC
TRBD2 TRBJ2-2 . TRBV7-6 CASSFSGGGTGELFF TGTGCCAGCAGCTTTAGCGGGGGGGGCACCGGGGAGCTGTTTTTT